The rows below give T cell receptor beta chains drawn from one sample of a study of tumor-infiltrating lymphocytes in glioblastoma multiforme. TCRdb passed the multiplex PCR reads through MiXCR, listing each CDR3 protein once. The table has around 8,600 distinct CDR3 sequences, roughly 69% seen once. The sample comprised brain tumor tissue. The source of these receptors is a male donor with glioblastoma. CDR3s include the opening cysteine and the closing phenylalanine or tryptophan. The order of the fields is clone size, D gene, J gene, V gene, CDR3 protein, CDR3 DNA. The D gene is left open where the match is weak. Size is omitted from some rows. Given values are once, few, many or a class for expanded clones.

size: -; D: -; J: TRBJ2-3; V: TRBV25-1; CDR3: CASNERVADTQYF; DNA: TGTGCCAGCAACGAAAGGGTGGCAGATACGCAGTATTTT
size: -; D: -; J: TRBJ2-2; V: TRBV7-3; CDR3: CAIGASGELFF; DNA: TGTGCCATCGGGGCTAGCGGGGAGCTGTTTTTT
size: -; D: -; J: TRBJ2-7; V: TRBV29-1; CDR3: CSVGVLWGFYEQYF; DNA: TGCAGCGTCGGCGTTCTATGGGGGTTCTACGAGCAGTACTTC
size: many; D: TRBD1; J: TRBJ1-2; V: TRBV7-3; CDR3: CASSPRRGEGYTF; DNA: TGTGCCAGCAGCCCCCGCAGGGGGGAAGGCTACACCTTC
size: -; D: -; J: TRBJ1-2; V: TRBV11-1; CDR3: CASSDIRQANDYVYTF; DNA: TGTGCCAGCAGCGATATCAGACAGGCGAATGACTATGTCTACACCTTC
size: once; D: TRBD1; J: TRBJ2-1; V: TRBV19; CDR3: CASRTGGYNEQFF; DNA: TGTGCCAGTAGGACAGGGGGGTACAATGAGCAGTTCTTC
size: -; D: TRBD1; J: TRBJ2-2; V: TRBV4-2; CDR3: CASSNLDRDNTGELFF; DNA: TGTGCCAGCAGCAATTTGGACAGGGATAACACCGGGGAGCTGTTTTTT
size: -; D: TRBD2; J: TRBJ2-3; V: TRBV20-1; CDR3: CSASRPGLAGGPSSTDMQYF; DNA: TGCAGTGCTAGTCGCCCTGGACTAGCGGGAGGGCCGAGTAGCACAGATATGCAGTACTTT
size: few; D: -; J: TRBJ2-7; V: TRBV11-2; CDR3: CASRRDSSYEQYF; DNA: TGTGCCAGCAGGCGCGACAGCTCCTACGAGCAGTACTTC
size: few; D: -; J: TRBJ1-1; V: TRBV12-3/TRBV12-4; CDR3: CASSFGARGNTEAFF; DNA: TGTGCCAGCAGTTTTGGTGCCAGGGGGAACACTGAAGCTTTCTTT
size: few; D: -; J: TRBJ2-2; V: TRBV11-2; CDR3: CASSLVTNTGELFF; DNA: TGTGCCAGCAGCCTAGTGACGAACACCGGGGAGCTGTTTTTT
size: -; D: -; J: TRBJ1-5; V: TRBV6-2/TRBV6-3; CDR3: CASSLFKDQTQHF; DNA: TGTGCCAGCAGCCTGTTTAAGGACCAGACCCAGCATTTT
size: -; D: -; J: TRBJ2-7; V: TRBV6-5; CDR3: CASSYRGEQYF; DNA: TGTGCCAGCAGTTACAGGGGCGAGCAGTACTTC
size: -; D: -; J: TRBJ2-1; V: TRBV11-2; CDR3: CASSPARVFNEQFF; DNA: TGTGCCAGCAGCCCAGCTAGAGTCTTCAATGAGCAGTTCTTC
size: once; D: TRBD2; J: TRBJ2-1; V: TRBV11-2; CDR3: CASSSRGGGSSYNEQFF; DNA: TGTGCCAGCAGCTCACGGGGGGGCGGGAGCTCCTACAATGAGCAGTTCTTC
size: -; D: -; J: TRBJ2-2; V: TRBV11-2; CDR3: CASSFSPYRDEYSTGELFF; DNA: TGTGCCAGCAGCTTCAGTCCTTACCGGGATGAATATAGCACCGGGGAGCTGTTTTTT
size: -; D: TRBD1; J: TRBJ1-1; V: TRBV11-1; CDR3: CASSSRDRGNMNTEAFF; DNA: TGTGCCAGCAGCTCACGGGACAGAGGGAACATGAACACTGAAGCTTTCTTT
size: -; D: -; J: TRBJ1-1; V: TRBV29-1; CDR3: CSALKDMNTEAFF; DNA: TGCAGCGCTCTGAAAGATATGAACACTGAAGCTTTCTTT
size: -; D: -; J: TRBJ2-1; V: TRBV11-2; CDR3: CASSLVRGFAYNEQFF; DNA: TGTGCCAGCAGCTTAGTTAGGGGGTTCGCCTACAATGAGCAGTTCTTC
size: -; D: -; J: TRBJ2-1; V: TRBV12-3/TRBV12-4; CDR3: CASSLGGKPYNEQFF; DNA: TGTGCCAGCAGTTTAGGGGGGAAACCCTACAATGAGCAGTTCTTC
size: -; D: -; J: TRBJ1-1; V: TRBV7-8; CDR3: CASSLEGPDTEAFF; DNA: TGTGCCAGCAGCTTAGAGGGGCCGGACACTGAAGCTTTCTTT
size: many; D: TRBD2; J: TRBJ2-5; V: TRBV5-5; CDR3: CASSLAGTIPETQYF; DNA: TGTGCCAGCAGCTTGGCCGGGACTATTCCAGAGACCCAGTACTTC
size: -; D: -; J: TRBJ1-1; V: TRBV29-1; CDR3: CSVDRPENTEAFF; DNA: TGCAGCGTTGACAGACCTGAGAACACTGAAGCTTTCTTT
size: many; D: TRBD2; J: TRBJ2-2; V: TRBV11-3; CDR3: CASSLFGRAGEPFF; DNA: TGTGCCAGCAGCTTATTCGGGAGGGCCGGGGAGCCGTTTTTT
size: -; D: -; J: TRBJ2-1; V: TRBV11-1; CDR3: CASSLAAGFNNEQFF; DNA: TGTGCCAGCAGCTTAGCCGCAGGGTTCAACAATGAGCAGTTCTTC
size: once; D: -; J: TRBJ2-3; V: TRBV11-3; CDR3: CVSSLGEDTQYF; DNA: TGTGTCAGTAGCCTAGGGGAAGATACTCAGTATTTT
size: -; D: -; J: TRBJ2-3; V: TRBV11-3; CDR3: CASRQGTSTDTQYF; DNA: TGTGCCAGCAGGCAGGGGACTAGCACAGATACGCAGTATTTT
size: -; D: TRBD2; J: TRBJ2-7; V: TRBV29-1; CDR3: CSVELSGSTGRYEQYF; DNA: TGCAGCGTTGAGCTTAGCGGGTCAACCGGCCGCTACGAGCAGTACTTC
size: -; D: -; J: TRBJ2-2; V: TRBV20-1; CDR3: CSARATSPRGELFF; DNA: TGCAGTGCTAGGGCCACTTCCCCCCGCGGGGAGCTGTTTTTT
size: once; D: -; J: TRBJ1-2; V: TRBV11-3; CDR3: CASSHAGSFGYTF; DNA: TGTGCCAGCAGCCACGCAGGGAGTTTCGGCTACACCTTC
size: -; D: -; J: TRBJ1-2; V: TRBV4-1; CDR3: CASQDRYRSNYGYTF; DNA: TGCGCCAGCCAAGATAGGTACAGATCTAACTATGGCTACACCTTC
size: -; D: TRBD2; J: TRBJ2-1; V: TRBV20-1; CDR3: CSASTSGSYNEQFF; DNA: TGCAGTGCCTCGACTAGCGGGAGTTACAATGAGCAGTTCTTC
size: -; D: -; J: TRBJ1-6; V: TRBV20-1; CDR3: CSARGRGSANSPLLF; DNA: TGCAGTGCTAGAGGGCGGGGCTCCGCGAATTCACCCCTCCTCTTT
size: hyperexpanded; D: -; J: TRBJ2-1; V: TRBV20-1; CDR3: CSARDEAGLYEQFF; DNA: TGCAGTGCTAGAGATGAGGCAGGGCTGTATGAGCAGTTCTTC
size: -; D: -; J: TRBJ1-1; V: TRBV4-2; CDR3: CASSQENEAFF; DNA: TGTGCCAGCAGCCAAGAAAATGAAGCTTTCTTT
size: -; D: TRBD1; J: TRBJ1-2; V: TRBV11-3; CDR3: CASSIRDRDYYGYTF; DNA: TGTGCCAGCAGCATCCGGGACAGGGACTACTATGGCTACACCTTC
size: -; D: -; J: TRBJ2-1; V: TRBV29-1; CDR3: CSDEGRQGGNEQFF; DNA: TGCAGCGATGAGGGACGGCAGGGGGGCAATGAGCAGTTCTTC
size: -; D: -; J: TRBJ2-5; V: TRBV5-5; CDR3: CASSPQETQYF; DNA: TGTGCCAGCAGCCCTCAAGAGACCCAGTACTTC